The 30 T cell receptor beta chains below all came from one sample that was sequenced in a study of blood T cell repertoires in COVID-19. The method was immunoSEQ multiplex PCR; TCRdb's version includes in-frame clones alone and lacks a portion of them. The table has 250,000 or so clones, more than 75% seen once. Sequencing used peripheral blood. The receptors were gathered from a man in his forties with active or convalescent COVID-19.

This chain uses TRBV25-1 with TRBJ2-5, with 8 positions matching TRBD1. The CDR3 loop spans 14 amino acids. In germline, CDR1 is MGHDK, CDR2 SYGVNS. The V segment lost 6 bases and the J segment 5 bases; nucleotides outside the gene matches: 8. This chain's CDR3 is CASSNRGSGETQYF. The CDR3 nucleotides read TGTGCCAGCAGCAACAGGGGGTCGGGCGAGACCCAGTACTTC.

The gene calls are TRBV3-1 (or the pseudogene TRBV3-2) and TRBJ2-3; TRBD2 might be the D (6 bases). V lost 2 bases and J 4 bases, leaving 22 bases between the germline ends. The CDR3 has 18 amino acids. CDR1 and CDR2 (germline): LGHDT, YNNKEL (reference sequence). CDR3 loop: CASSQSYWAGREADTQYF. In DNA form, the CDR3 reads TGTGCCAGCAGCCAATCCTACTGGGCGGGGAGAGAGGCAGATACGCAGTATTTT.

This clone appeared once. The rearrangement uses TRBV24-1 and TRBJ2-1, with 11 bases lining up with TRBD2. This CDR3 contains 16 residues. Trimming cost V 5 bases and J 1 base; bases outside gene matches: 3. The germline gives CDR1 KGHDR, CDR2 SFDVKD. The CDR3 is CATSALAGGSYNEQFF. Here the CDR3 DNA reads TGTGCCACCAGTGCTCTAGCGGGGGGTTCCTACAATGAGCAGTTCTTC.

This chain connects TRBV11-2 to TRBJ2-7; TRBD2 is a possible D gene (5 bases). The ends were cut back, 3 bases at V and 1 base at J, with 7 bases in the middle. Germline CDR1 is SGHAT and CDR2 is FQNNGV. This CDR3 contains 13 residues. CDR3 sequence: CASSLGSSYEQYF. Written as DNA, the CDR3 is TGTGCCAGCAGCTTGGGGAGTTCCTACGAGCAGTACTTC.

V is TRBV19 and J is TRBJ1-5, with a tentative D call TRBD1 (6 bases). CDR1 LNHDA and CDR2 SQIVND come from the germline V gene (reference sequence). Trimming cost V 5 bases and J 2 bases, with 16 bases left between them. The CDR3 spans 16 residues. CDR3 nucleotide sequence: TGTGCCAGTAGTCCCAGGGACATCGAGGGCAATCAGCCCCAGCATTTT. Translating gives CASSPRDIEGNQPQHF.

Comments on this clone: Compared with germline, one end of the junction differs, possibly owing to a read error. The chain recombines TRBV7-8 with TRBJ2-1; 11 bases are a match to TRBD2. The germline V gene encodes CDR1 SGHVS and CDR2 FQNEAQ. This CDR3 is built from 15 residues. CDR3 sequence: CASTLAGGPGNEQFF. For the CDR3, the DNA is TGTGCCAGCACCTTAGCGGGAGGGCCGGGTAATGAGCAGTTCTTC.

The chain links TRBV24-1 to TRBJ2-7, with no clear D. V lost 11 bases and J 3 bases, leaving 7 bases between the germline ends. Germline V gene lookup returns CDR1 KGHDR and CDR2 SFDVKD. This CDR3 is built from 10 residues. CDR3 in DNA: TGTGCCATGCGGAGCTACGAGCAGTACTTC. Amino acid sequence: CAMRSYEQYF.

V is TRBV5-1 and J is TRBJ1-2, with 9 bases fitting TRBD1. After removal of 4 bases from V and 2 bases from J, the junction contained 6 bases not matched to a gene. The CDR3 has 15 residues. CDR1 is SGHRS and CDR2 is YFSETQ in the germline V gene. As DNA, the CDR3 is TGCGCCAGCAGCCCTCCGGGACAGGGAAACTATGGCTACACCTTC. This translates into CASSPPGQGNYGYTF.

This chain uses TRBV6-4 with TRBJ1-6; D call uncertain. This CDR3 contains 14 residues. The germline gives CDR1 MRHNA, CDR2 SNTAGT. Trimming took 11 bases from V and 7 from J, leaving 18 bases between them. CDR3: CASAAGIGNSPLHF. The CDR3 bases are TGTGCCTCCGCAGCGGGGATTGGGAATTCACCCCTCCACTTT.

V and J are TRBV29-1 and TRBJ2-7; 8 bases align to TRBD2. With 1 base clipped from V and 2 bases from J, the junction kept 4 bases outside the gene matches. Germline V lookup: CDR1 SQVTM, CDR2 ANQGSEA. The CDR3 is 14 residues long. The DNA of the CDR3 is TGCAGCGTTGAAGGACGGCGGGGGGCCTACGAGCAGTACTTC. It codes for CSVEGRRGAYEQYF.

The V and J genes are TRBV10-3 and TRBJ2-6; D possibly corresponds to TRBD2 (7 bases). Germline V CDR1 and CDR2: ENHRY, SYGVKD. This CDR3 is 17 amino acids long. Trimming shortened V by 9 bases and J by 0 bases, and 18 bases separated the two germline ends. CDR3 residues: CAITRGGQSSGANVLTF. The CDR3 DNA reads TGTGCCATAACTCGCGGGGGACAAAGCTCTGGGGCCAACGTCCTGACTTTC.

This clone was counted once. The CDR3: CASSVRRVSSTDTQYF. The CDR3 DNA is TGTGCCAGCAGCGTAAGGAGAGTTAGCTCCACAGATACGCAGTATTTT. V is TRBV9 and J is TRBJ2-3; D is undetermined. Trimming removed 1 base from V and 2 bases from J, with 14 bases in between. Looked up from germline, CDR1 is SGDLS and CDR2 is YYNGEE. This CDR3 spans 16 amino acids.

CDR3 in amino acids: CATLGVGNTGELFF. CDR3 coding DNA: TGTGCCACATTGGGAGTAGGGAACACCGGGGAGCTGTTTTTT. The chain combines TRBV24-1 with TRBJ2-2, with D possibly matching TRBD2 (5 bases). V lost 10 bases to trimming and J lost 1 base, with 12 bases between them. The CDR3 extends over 14 amino acids. Germline loops: CDR1 KGHDR, CDR2 SFDVKD.

The chain employs TRBV20-1 and TRBJ2-7, with D maybe TRBD1 (5 bases). Trimming shortened V by 3 bases and J by 9 bases, and 12 bases separated the two germline ends. Germline CDR1 and CDR2: DFQATT and SNEGSKA (reference sequence). The CDR3 spans 11 residues. The CDR3 bases are TGCAGTGCTAGTACGGACACCGGGCAGTACTTC. Translation: CSASTDTGQYF.

V usage is TRBV5-6 and J usage is TRBJ2-2, with TRBD1 identical over 9 bases. The germline V gene has CDR1 SGHDT and CDR2 YYEEEE. V dropped 6 bases and J dropped 6; count of bases not matched to a gene: 9. This CDR3 has 15 residues. The CDR3 reads CASTLTGGLPGELFF. Here the CDR3 DNA reads TGTGCCAGCACTTTGACAGGGGGGCTACCCGGGGAGCTGTTTTTT.

This CDR3 reads CASSLEGGRYEQYF. CDR3 in DNA: TGCGCCAGCAGCCTCGAGGGGGGGCGATACGAGCAGTACTTC. The chain employs TRBV5-1 and TRBJ2-7; the D gene is possibly TRBD2 (7 bases). Germline V lookup: CDR1 SGHRS, CDR2 YFSETQ. The CDR3 has 14 residues. V shed 4 bases and J shed 4 bases, with 15 bases lying between them.

CDR3 DNA sequence: TGTGCCACCAGTGACCGGGGACTAGCCTACGGGGAGCTGTTTTTT. Its translation is CATSDRGLAYGELFF. The V and J genes are TRBV24-1 and TRBJ2-2, with 9 bases fitting TRBD2. This CDR3 comprises 15 residues. The V gene end was trimmed by 4 bases and the J gene end by 7 bases; junction bases not matched to a gene: 6. Per the germline V gene, CDR1 is KGHDR and CDR2 is SFDVKD.

The V and J genes are TRBV11-1 and TRBJ2-6; tentatively, D is TRBD1 (6 bases). V was clipped by 3 bases and J by 0 bases, with 9 bases between them. From germline, CDR1 is SGHAT and CDR2 FQDESV (reference sequence). The CDR3 length is 16 residues. Here the CDR3 DNA reads TGTGCCAGCAGCTTCATGACAGGCTCTGGGGCCAACGTCCTGACTTTC. Its translation is CASSFMTGSGANVLTF.

This clone is a singleton in its sample. The chain combines TRBV3-1 (or the pseudogene TRBV3-2) with TRBJ2-6, with no clear D. The CDR3 spans 15 residues. Germline CDR1 LGHDT, CDR2 YNNKEL (reference sequence). V lost 3 bases to trimming and J lost 0 bases, with 6 bases between them. The CDR3 DNA reads TGTGCCAGCAGCCAGCGGAGCTCTGGGGCCAACGTCCTGACTTTC. It yields the protein CASSQRSSGANVLTF.

The chain's CDR3 is CASSLVATPYRDEQYF. In DNA form, the CDR3 reads TGTGCCAGCAGCTTGGTAGCGACCCCTTACCGGGACGAGCAGTACTTC. The chain joins TRBV5-5 to TRBJ2-7, with D perhaps matching TRBD2 (5 bases). Looked up from germline, CDR1 is SGHKS and CDR2 is YYEKEE (reference sequence). V lost 0 bases and J 5 bases, leaving 18 bases between the germline ends. The CDR3 covers 16 residues. The full variable domain, rest sourced from reference TRBV5-5 and TRBJ2-7, is DAGVTQSPTHLIKTRGQQVTLRCSPISGHKSVSWYQQVLGQGPQFIFQYYEKEERGRGNFPDRFSARQFPNYSSELNVNALLLGDSALYLCASSLVATPYRDEQYFGPGTRLTVT.

The chain recombines TRBV13 with TRBJ2-3, with 10 nucleotides matching TRBD2. V shed 4 bases and J 5 bases; nucleotides not matched to a gene: 3. The CDR3 runs 14 residues. CDR1 and CDR2 (germline): PRHDT, FYEKMQ (reference sequence). The chain's CDR3 is CASSSASGRDTQYF. The CDR3 coding sequence is TGTGCCAGCAGCTCTGCTAGCGGGAGAGATACGCAGTATTTT. Variable domain in full (rest from reference TRBV13 and TRBJ2-3): AAGVIQSPRHLIKEKRETATLKCYPIPRHDTVYWYQQGPGQDPQFLISFYEKMQSDKGSIPDRFSAQQFSDYHSELNMSSLELGDSALYFCASSSASGRDTQYFGPGTRLTVL.

The chain is built from TRBV24-1 and TRBJ2-3, with 9 bases aligning to TRBD2. CDR1 KGHDR and CDR2 SFDVKD come from the germline V gene. Trimming removed 5 bases from V and 2 bases from J; junction bases left unmatched: 10. The CDR3 contains 17 residues. DNA of the CDR3: TGTGCCACCAGTGCCATTACTAGCGGGCCCATCACAGATACGCAGTATTTT. This codes for CATSAITSGPITDTQYF.

The J gene is TRBJ1-1, the V gene TRBV11-3, with unresolved D. This CDR3 region has 13 residues. Looked up from germline, CDR1 is SGHNT and CDR2 is YENEEA. Trimming pared 10 bases from V and 1 base from J, leaving 13 bases between. The CDR3 is CATTLLPNTEAFF. The CDR3 bases are TGTGCCACCACGCTCCTACCGAACACTGAAGCTTTCTTT.

This clone was detected only a few times. The chain employs TRBV6-1 and TRBJ1-1, with 7 bases matching TRBD1. This CDR3 has 16 residues. Germline CDR1 and CDR2: MNHNS and SASEGT. J gave up 3 bases and V 3 bases, and 10 bases lay outside the gene matches. The CDR3 coding sequence is TGTGCCAGCAGTGAGTACAGGGGCACAAGGGACACTGAAGCTTTCTTT. It translates to CASSEYRGTRDTEAFF.

This clone was observed once. V gene TRBV6-5 combines with J gene TRBJ1-2; no firm D call. The V end lost 0 bases, the J end lost 6 bases, and 8 bases lay between the germline ends. This CDR3 contains 13 residues. The germline V gene has CDR1 MNHEY and CDR2 SVGAGI. CDR3 nucleotide sequence: TGTGCCAGCAGTTACTCGAATCTAAATGGCTACACCTTC. Translation gives CASSYSNLNGYTF.

The chain combines TRBV6-5 with TRBJ1-5; D might be TRBD1 (5 bases). The CDR3 is 13 amino acids. The germline V gene encodes CDR1 MNHEY and CDR2 SVGAGI. Trimming removed 0 bases at V and 10 bases at J, with 10 bases between. The CDR3: CASSYSYGGPQHF. For the CDR3, the DNA is TGTGCCAGCAGTTACTCATACGGGGGACCCCAGCATTTT.

The chain uses TRBV27 and TRBJ1-1; no clear D. This CDR3 region has 13 residues. With 0 bases removed from V and 3 bases from J, the gap between germline ends came to 5 bases. CDR1 is MNHEY and CDR2 is SMNVEV in the germline V gene (reference sequence). The CDR3 protein is CASSLSGDTEAFF. For the CDR3, the DNA is TGTGCCAGCAGTTTATCAGGAGACACTGAAGCTTTCTTT.

This clone was seen only a few times. V gene TRBV19 combines with J gene TRBJ2-6, with D maybe TRBD1 (6 bases). Germline assignment: CDR1 LNHDA and CDR2 SQIVND (reference sequence). This CDR3 region has 16 residues. Trimming shortened V by 7 bases and J by 0 bases, and 13 bases separated the two germline ends. The CDR3 DNA reads as TGTGCCAGTAATTCCAGGGGACGCTCTGGGGCCAACGTCCTGACTTTC. Amino acid sequence: CASNSRGRSGANVLTF.

The CDR3 loop is CASSLREHSPLHF. The CDR3 nucleotides read TGTGCCAGCAGCCTTCGGGAGCATTCACCCCTCCACTTT. The V gene is TRBV5-5, the J gene TRBJ1-6; D is undetermined. The CDR3 totals 13 residues. V lost 4 bases and J lost 8, with 10 bases in between. The germline CDR1 and CDR2 sequences are SGHKS and YYEKEE (reference sequence).

J is TRBJ1-3 and V is TRBV27; possible D gene TRBD1, 6 bases. V dropped 2 bases and J dropped 3 bases, with 11 bases sitting between them. This CDR3 is built from 15 residues. CDR1 is MNHEY, CDR2 SMNVEV, per germline (reference sequence). The CDR3 nucleotides are TGTGCCAGCAGTTTAACCAGGGGCGGTGGAAACACCATATATTTT. This translates into CASSLTRGGGNTIYF.